Listed below are T cell receptor beta chains from one sample, sequenced in a study of T cell responses to AZD1222 COVID-19 vaccine. Some clones are missing from TCRdb's copy, which holds only in-frame ones; the method was immunoSEQ multiplex PCR. The sample contains 95,000 to 100,000 clones, around 94% of which appear only once. The material was peripheral blood, obtained on day 0 of AZD1222 vaccination. Source of these receptors: an adult in good health. The CDR3 runs from the conserved cysteine through the conserved F or W. A D gene is named only where the DNA matches it firmly. Size is stated for part of the rows, as once, few or many counts, or as a class when the clone is expanded.

D: TRBD2
J: TRBJ2-3
size: NA
V: TRBV10-1
CDR3: CASSELAADTQYF
DNA: TGCGCCAGCAGTGAGCTAGCGGCCGATACGCAGTATTTT

D: TRBD1
J: TRBJ2-3
size: NA
V: TRBV18
CDR3: CASSPSRDRGHATQYF
DNA: TGTGCCAGCTCCCCCAGTCGAGACAGGGGTCACGCTACGCAGTATTTT

D: TRBD1
J: TRBJ1-4
size: NA
V: TRBV5-1
CDR3: CASSGIPGQINEKLFF
DNA: TGCGCCAGCAGCGGGATACCGGGACAGATTAATGAAAAACTGTTTTTT

D: TRBD1
J: TRBJ1-5
size: NA
V: TRBV6-5
CDR3: CASSSGQGVQPQHF
DNA: TGTGCCAGCAGTTCCGGACAGGGAGTTCAGCCCCAGCATTTT

D: NA
J: TRBJ2-4
size: NA
V: TRBV7-9
CDR3: CASSGWTELAKNIQYF
DNA: TGTGCCAGCAGCGGGTGGACAGAACTAGCCAAAAACATTCAGTACTTC

D: NA
J: TRBJ2-7
size: NA
V: TRBV28
CDR3: CASSPNLFYEQYF
DNA: TGTGCCAGCAGCCCCAACCTTTTCTACGAGCAGTACTTC

D: NA
J: TRBJ1-1
size: NA
V: TRBV4-3
CDR3: CASSQPGQEAFF
DNA: TGCGCCAGCAGCCAACCAGGGCAAGAAGCTTTCTTT

D: NA
J: TRBJ1-6
size: NA
V: TRBV28
CDR3: CASSLFWGAGNSPLHF
DNA: TGTGCCAGCAGTTTGTTCTGGGGTGCGGGGAATTCACCCCTCCACTTT

D: NA
J: TRBJ1-1
size: NA
V: TRBV5-1
CDR3: CASSPTTGNTEAFF
DNA: TGCGCCAGCAGCCCTACAACAGGGAACACTGAAGCTTTCTTT

D: NA
J: TRBJ2-1
size: NA
V: TRBV9
CDR3: CASSVEVRPVYNEQFF
DNA: TGTGCCAGCAGCGTAGAAGTGCGCCCCGTTTACAATGAGCAGTTCTTC

D: NA
J: TRBJ1-3
size: NA
V: TRBV7-2
CDR3: CASSFDSIGNTIYF
DNA: TGTGCCAGCAGCTTCGACAGTATTGGAAACACCATATATTTT

D: NA
J: TRBJ1-6
size: NA
V: TRBV9
CDR3: CASSLTGYNSPLHF
DNA: TGTGCCAGCAGCTTGACGGGCTACAATTCACCCCTCCACTTT

D: NA
J: TRBJ1-2
size: NA
V: TRBV27
CDR3: CASSSGLRYGYTF
DNA: TGTGCCAGCAGTTCCGGGTTGAGGTATGGCTACACCTTC

D: TRBD2
J: TRBJ2-5
size: NA
V: TRBV9
CDR3: CASSGGFSSGRQETQYF
DNA: TGTGCCAGCAGCGGAGGATTCTCTAGCGGGAGACAAGAGACCCAGTACTTC

D: TRBD1
J: TRBJ1-5
size: NA
V: TRBV19
CDR3: CASSAITGAGQPQHF
DNA: TGTGCCAGTAGTGCCATCACAGGGGCAGGCCAGCCCCAGCATTTT

D: NA
J: TRBJ1-2
size: NA
V: TRBV28
CDR3: CASSSVVFYGYTF
DNA: TGTGCCAGCAGTTCTGTGGTGTTCTATGGCTACACCTTC

D: TRBD1
J: TRBJ2-1
size: NA
V: TRBV7-9
CDR3: CASSNPTGTVYNEQFF
DNA: TGTGCCAGCAGCAACCCGACCGGGACAGTTTACAATGAGCAGTTCTTC

D: TRBD2
J: TRBJ2-3
size: NA
V: TRBV11-2
CDR3: CASSRPNLAGGSDTQYF
DNA: TGTGCCAGCAGCCGCCCGAACCTAGCGGGAGGGTCTGATACGCAGTATTTT

D: TRBD2
J: TRBJ2-1
size: NA
V: TRBV4-2
CDR3: CASSSLAGPGNEQFF
DNA: TGTGCCAGCAGCTCGCTAGCGGGCCCAGGGAATGAGCAGTTCTTC

D: TRBD1
J: TRBJ1-4
size: NA
V: TRBV28
CDR3: CASSLFLRVGDRGPGAEKLFF
DNA: TGTGCCAGCAGTTTATTTTTAAGGGTCGGGGACAGGGGCCCCGGGGCGGAAAAACTGTTTTTT

D: TRBD2
J: TRBJ2-2
size: NA
V: TRBV2
CDR3: CASSEAGGRAYGELFF
DNA: TGTGCCAGCAGTGAAGCAGGAGGGAGGGCGTACGGGGAGCTGTTTTTT

D: TRBD1
J: TRBJ2-7
size: NA
V: TRBV19
CDR3: CASSSRDRGPSYEQYF
DNA: TGTGCCAGTAGTAGCCGTGACAGGGGCCCATCCTACGAGCAGTACTTC

D: TRBD1
J: TRBJ1-5
size: NA
V: TRBV10-3
CDR3: CAIRDGQGVNQPQHF
DNA: TGTGCCATCAGAGACGGACAGGGTGTAAATCAGCCCCAGCATTTT

D: NA
J: TRBJ1-2
size: NA
V: TRBV9
CDR3: CASSATGELDPPNYGYTF
DNA: TGTGCCAGCAGCGCCACCGGGGAATTAGACCCTCCTAACTATGGCTACACCTTC

D: TRBD1
J: TRBJ2-7
size: NA
V: TRBV28
CDR3: CASSLRTGGHEQYF
DNA: TGTGCCAGCAGTTTACGGACAGGGGGGCACGAGCAGTACTTC

D: TRBD1
J: TRBJ1-1
size: NA
V: TRBV27
CDR3: CASSFRQGGNTEAFF
DNA: TGTGCCAGCAGTTTCCGACAGGGGGGGAACACTGAAGCTTTCTTT

D: NA
J: TRBJ2-3
size: NA
V: TRBV27
CDR3: CASSPREGGTQYF
DNA: TGTGCCAGCAGCCCCAGAGAAGGGGGTACGCAGTATTTT

D: TRBD2
J: TRBJ2-3
size: NA
V: TRBV27
CDR3: CASSSKLAGSTDTQYF
DNA: TGTGCCAGCAGTTCTAAACTAGCGGGGAGCACAGATACGCAGTATTTT

D: TRBD1
J: TRBJ1-4
size: once
V: TRBV19
CDR3: CASSEDRDGEKLFF
DNA: TGTGCCAGTAGCGAGGACAGGGACGGTGAAAAACTGTTTTTT

D: NA
J: TRBJ2-5
size: NA
V: TRBV6-1
CDR3: CASSESGSRETQYF
DNA: TGTGCCAGCAGTGAGTCAGGGAGTCGAGAGACCCAGTACTTC

D: NA
J: TRBJ1-2
size: NA
V: TRBV6-5
CDR3: CASSYSRRGYGYTF
DNA: TGTGCCAGCAGTTACTCGAGACGGGGCTATGGCTACACCTTC

D: NA
J: TRBJ2-2
size: NA
V: TRBV7-7
CDR3: CASSLGAMSGVGELFF
DNA: TGTGCTAGCAGCTTAGGGGCCATGAGCGGTGTCGGGGAGCTGTTTTTT

D: NA
J: TRBJ1-4
size: NA
V: TRBV28
CDR3: CASSGPGHANEKLFF
DNA: TGTGCCAGCAGTGGGCCGGGACACGCTAATGAAAAACTGTTTTTT

D: TRBD1
J: TRBJ1-1
size: NA
V: TRBV5-4
CDR3: CASSAQTGKNTEAFF
DNA: TGTGCCAGCAGCGCCCAGACAGGGAAGAACACTGAAGCTTTCTTT

D: NA
J: TRBJ1-1
size: NA
V: TRBV5-1
CDR3: CASSLTRETEAFF
DNA: TGCGCCAGCAGCTTGACCCGGGAGACTGAAGCTTTCTTT

D: NA
J: TRBJ2-3
size: NA
V: TRBV16
CDR3: CASSLPGTPDTQYF
DNA: TGTGCCAGCAGCCTCCCGGGGACCCCAGATACGCAGTATTTT

D: TRBD1
J: TRBJ1-5
size: NA
V: TRBV19
CDR3: CASSLGQGNQPQHF
DNA: TGTGCCAGTAGTTTGGGACAGGGGAATCAGCCCCAGCATTTT

D: NA
J: TRBJ1-3
size: NA
V: TRBV3-1/TRBV3-2
CDR3: CASSQAPGNGNTIYF
DNA: TGTGCCAGCAGCCAAGCCCCGGGGAATGGAAACACCATATATTTT

D: NA
J: TRBJ2-7
size: NA
V: TRBV5-1
CDR3: CASSYRVGYEQYF
DNA: TGCGCCAGCAGCTACCGGGTGGGCTACGAGCAGTACTTC

D: TRBD2
J: TRBJ2-1
size: NA
V: TRBV7-3
CDR3: CASSSSGGGYYEQFF
DNA: TGTGCCAGCAGCTCAAGCGGGGGTGGTTATTATGAGCAGTTCTTC

D: NA
J: TRBJ2-3
size: NA
V: TRBV28
CDR3: CASGSGRVNTQYF
DNA: TGTGCCAGCGGGAGTGGGCGGGTGAATACGCAGTATTTT

D: TRBD1
J: TRBJ1-6
size: NA
V: TRBV18
CDR3: CASSPGTGYNSPLHF
DNA: TGTGCCAGCTCACCAGGGACAGGTTATAATTCACCCCTCCACTTT

D: NA
J: TRBJ2-3
size: NA
V: TRBV5-1
CDR3: CASSLDGSPNRRYF
DNA: TGCGCCAGCAGCTTGGACGGGAGTCCGAACCGAAGGTATTTT

D: TRBD2
J: TRBJ2-5
size: once
V: TRBV5-1
CDR3: CASSTGLAGGGYQETQYF
DNA: TGCGCCAGCAGCACCGGACTAGCGGGAGGGGGGTACCAAGAGACCCAGTACTTC

D: NA
J: TRBJ2-7
size: NA
V: TRBV11-2
CDR3: CASSHPGISYEQYF
DNA: TGTGCCAGCAGCCACCCGGGGATATCCTACGAGCAGTACTTC

D: NA
J: TRBJ2-3
size: NA
V: TRBV19
CDR3: CASSALRDRPPYF
DNA: TGTGCCAGTAGTGCCCTCCGGGACCGCCCCCCGTATTTT

D: NA
J: TRBJ2-2
size: NA
V: TRBV2
CDR3: CASSDNRATGELFF
DNA: TGTGCCAGCAGTGATAACAGAGCCACCGGGGAGCTGTTTTTT

D: NA
J: TRBJ1-2
size: NA
V: TRBV3-1/TRBV3-2
CDR3: CASSQDPGPWGYTF
DNA: TGTGCCAGCAGCCAAGACCCGGGCCCCTGGGGCTACACCTTC

D: TRBD1
J: TRBJ2-7
size: NA
V: TRBV24-1
CDR3: CATSDRRTGRLEQYF
DNA: TGTGCCACCAGTGATAGACGGACAGGCCGCTTGGAGCAGTACTTC

D: TRBD1
J: TRBJ1-1
size: NA
V: TRBV6-5
CDR3: CASSIGQGAGAEAFF
DNA: TGTGCCAGCAGCATAGGACAGGGGGCCGGCGCTGAAGCTTTCTTT

D: NA
J: TRBJ2-3
size: once
V: TRBV15
CDR3: CATSRDLGDPTDTQYF
DNA: TGTGCCACCAGCAGAGATCTAGGGGACCCCACAGATACGCAGTATTTT

D: TRBD2
J: TRBJ2-1
size: NA
V: TRBV14
CDR3: CASSQVTGGSYNEQFF
DNA: TGTGCCAGCAGCCAAGTGACGGGGGGCTCCTACAATGAGCAGTTCTTC

D: TRBD1
J: TRBJ1-2
size: once
V: TRBV11-2
CDR3: CASSLEGQGILPF
DNA: TGTGCCAGCAGCTTAGAAGGACAGGGAATATTACCCTTC

D: NA
J: TRBJ2-5
size: NA
V: TRBV15
CDR3: CATSRDVGGETQYF
DNA: TGTGCCACCAGCAGAGACGTGGGGGGAGAGACCCAGTACTTC

D: NA
J: TRBJ2-2
size: NA
V: TRBV7-3
CDR3: CASSLYSGTDTGELFF
DNA: TGTGCCAGCAGCTTATATAGTGGGACCGACACCGGGGAGCTGTTTTTT

D: TRBD2
J: TRBJ2-1
size: NA
V: TRBV5-4
CDR3: CASSLAGGAGYEQFF
DNA: TGTGCCAGCAGCTTGGCGGGGGGAGCGGGGTATGAGCAGTTCTTC

D: TRBD1
J: TRBJ2-1
size: NA
V: TRBV2
CDR3: CASGGTRDRAERPNNEQFF
DNA: TGTGCCAGCGGGGGGACCCGGGACAGGGCAGAAAGACCTAACAATGAGCAGTTCTTC

D: TRBD2
J: TRBJ2-5
size: NA
V: TRBV19
CDR3: CASSPGTSESSETQYF
DNA: TGTGCCAGTAGTCCAGGGACTAGCGAATCGTCTGAGACCCAGTACTTC

D: TRBD1
J: TRBJ1-4
size: NA
V: TRBV5-4
CDR3: CASSLERQGGSEKLFF
DNA: TGTGCCAGCAGCTTGGAGAGACAGGGAGGTAGTGAAAAACTGTTTTTT

D: NA
J: TRBJ1-5
size: NA
V: TRBV4-1
CDR3: CASSHPPGGAVIQPQHF
DNA: TGCGCCAGCAGCCATCCCCCGGGGGGGGCGGTAATTCAGCCCCAGCATTTT